The next 14 T cell receptor beta chains were all read from a single sample in a study of OX40 agonist ivuxolimab in advanced cancers. TCRdb's copy holds only in-frame clones and misses some; the assay was immunoSEQ multiplex PCR. The sample has around 70,000 clones, around 80% seen once. The sequences come from CD4+ or CD8+ T cells sorted from blood, collected in a trial of the OX40 agonist ivuxolimab. These receptors were obtained from an adult with an advanced solid tumor such as melanoma, head and neck, liver or kidney cancer.

This sequence joins TRBV5-1 and TRBJ2-3; 8 bases map to TRBD1. This CDR3 comprises 14 residues. CDR1 is SGHRS, CDR2 YFSETQ, per germline. V lost 4 bases, J lost 2 bases, and 3 bases stayed unmatched. The CDR3 is CASSGQGFTDTQYF. CDR3 DNA: TGCGCCAGCAGCGGACAGGGTTTCACAGATACGCAGTATTTT.

J is TRBJ2-4 and V is TRBV19; D is perhaps TRBD1 (6 bases). This CDR3 has 14 residues. Germline V gene data show CDR1 as LNHDA and CDR2 as SQIVND (reference sequence). The V and J ends lost 6 bases and 6 bases respectively, with 15 bases between them. DNA of the CDR3: TGTGCCAGTAGGAAGGGGGAAGACGGAAACATTCAGTACTTC. It is translated as CASRKGEDGNIQYF.

The chain recombines TRBV28 with TRBJ1-1; 11 bases fit TRBD1. J was trimmed by 4 bases and V by 1 base; bases with no gene match: 5. Germline CDR1 reads MDHEN; CDR2 reads SYDVKM. The CDR3 has 16 amino acids. The CDR3 DNA reads TGTGCCAGCAGTTTATTTTCGGGGACAGGGGGCACTGAAGCTTTCTTT. It codes for CASSLFSGTGGTEAFF.

The J gene is TRBJ2-1, the V gene TRBV28; 8 bases map to TRBD1. With 6 bases clipped from V and 6 bases from J, the junction kept 10 bases outside the gene matches. The length of the CDR3 is 15 residues. Germline loops: CDR1 MDHEN, CDR2 SYDVKM. CDR3 sequence: CASRAATGAFNEQFF. For the CDR3, the DNA is TGTGCCAGCAGGGCCGCGACAGGGGCTTTCAATGAGCAGTTCTTC.

V usage is TRBV30 and J usage is TRBJ2-3, with TRBD2 as a possible D gene (7 bases). V shed 8 bases and J shed 4 bases, with 10 bases lying between them. Germline loops: CDR1 GTSNPN, CDR2 SVGIG (reference sequence). The CDR3 covers 11 residues. CDR3 DNA: TGTGCCGGGGGGGCGGCAGATACGCAGTATTTT. Residues: CAGGAADTQYF.

The V gene is TRBV7-2, the J gene TRBJ1-3; tentative D call: TRBD1 (5 bases). The CDR3 is 14 residues long. Germline loops: CDR1 SGHTA, CDR2 FQGNSA. Trimming cost V 4 bases and J 0 bases, with 7 bases left between them. CDR3: CASSWGVSGNTIYF. CDR3 bases: TGTGCCAGCAGCTGGGGGGTCTCTGGAAACACCATATATTTT.

The chain carries TRBV6-1 and TRBJ2-5; either TRBD1 or TRBD2 may fit D (5 bases each). This CDR3 is 14 amino acids long. Trimming stripped 5 bases from V and 6 bases from J, with 16 bases between. The germline V gene has CDR1 MNHNS and CDR2 SASEGT. The CDR3 here is CASSLWGWDKTQYF. DNA for the CDR3: TGTGCCAGCAGTCTCTGGGGGTGGGATAAGACCCAGTACTTC.

The chain combines TRBV5-1 with TRBJ1-1, with a tentative D call TRBD1 (6 bases). Per the germline V gene, CDR1 is SGHRS and CDR2 is YFSETQ. The CDR3 runs 14 residues. The germline V and J ends were trimmed by 4 bases and 1 base, with 11 bases remaining between them. CDR3 loop: CASSPGTQNTEAFF. Written as DNA, the CDR3 is TGCGCCAGCAGCCCCGGGACACAGAACACTGAAGCTTTCTTT.

The chain recombines TRBV5-1 with TRBJ2-5, with 11 bases aligning to TRBD1. Germline V gene lookup returns CDR1 SGHRS and CDR2 YFSETQ. With 5 bases clipped from V and 1 base from J, the junction kept 4 bases outside the gene matches. CDR3 size: 15 residues. CDR3 DNA: TGCGCCAGCAGGGCGGACAGGGGGCTCCAAGAGACCCAGTACTTC. It specifies CASRADRGLQETQYF.

The chain is built from TRBV4-2 and TRBJ2-1; D uncertain. CDR1 and CDR2 from the germline V gene are LGHNA and YNFKEQ. The CDR3 loop spans 14 amino acids. Trimming pared 1 base from V and 8 bases from J, leaving 12 bases between. Written as DNA, the CDR3 is TGTGCCAGCAGCCAAGCCCTTCAGCTCCATGAGCAGTTCTTC. It specifies CASSQALQLHEQFF.

The chain employs TRBV6-5 and TRBJ1-2; D uncertain. Germline CDR1 MNHEY, CDR2 SVGAGI. Trimming stripped 0 bases from V and 1 base from J, with 6 bases between. There are 14 residues in the CDR3. The CDR3 DNA is TGTGCCAGCAGTTACTCGACTGTTAACTATGGCTACACCTTC. Its translation is CASSYSTVNYGYTF.

The J gene is TRBJ2-7, the V gene TRBV7-9; 8 bases agree with TRBD1. V was clipped by 4 bases and J by 4 bases; unmatched bases: 3. The CDR3 totals 13 residues. Germline V gene lookup returns CDR1 SEHNR and CDR2 FQNEAQ (reference sequence). CDR3 in amino acids: CASSSQGAYEQYV. The CDR3 DNA is TGTGCCAGCAGCTCTCAGGGGGCGTACGAGCAGTACGTC.

The chain joins TRBV2 to TRBJ2-7; D gene unclear. The CDR3 loop spans 13 amino acids. Germline V gives CDR1 SNHLY, CDR2 FYNNEI. Trimming took off 8 bases at V and 3 bases at J, with 14 bases between the two ends. The CDR3 region is CASHHQHYYEQYV. As DNA, the CDR3 is TGTGCCAGCCATCATCAGCATTACTACGAGCAGTACGTC.

This chain joins TRBV7-3 and TRBJ1-1; D is unclear. Trimming took 2 bases from V and 3 from J, leaving 19 bases between them. The CDR3 is made up of 17 amino acids. Germline V CDR1 and CDR2: SGHTA, FQGTGA. The CDR3 sequence is CASSLEVGLIEHTEAFF. CDR3 in DNA: TGTGCCAGCAGCTTAGAGGTAGGGTTGATAGAACACACTGAAGCTTTCTTT.